The TCR beta chain described here comes from a study of circulating and synovial CD4+ cells in juvenile arthritis (dated by TCRdb to 2014 to 2015). Looking at the study overall: Within each patient, the TCRbeta CDR3 repertoires of synovial CD4 T cells, bulk blood CD4 T cells and circulating HLA-DR+ CD4 T cells were compared. The goal of repertoire sequencing was to confirm that a circulating synovial-like CD4 T cell subset was enriched in synovial clonotypes.

The sequenced samples came from patients who had active juvenile idiopathic arthritis. Cells were sorted right after thawing, and dead cells were excluded with Live/Dead Fixable Near-IR Stain. Worth noting for this clone: Its antigen remains unidentified. At one of its ends the junction is not consistent with the germline gene, which may arise from a read error. This specimen includes other DNA sequences encoding the same CDR3.

The germline V gene gives CDR1 as MNHNS and CDR2 as SASEGT. The CDR3 holds 13 amino acids from the cysteine to the phenylalanine. Only CDR3 DNA is held: 39 bases, read in frame from base 1. What the authors observed across the whole study: Synovial and circulating pathogenic-like lymphocyte repertoires were less diverse than bulk blood CD4 repertoires, with some CPL samples as oligoclonal as synovium. Because overlap with synovium was found to increase with sequencing depth, the full repertoire overlap was likely underestimated by the measured shared-clonotype fractions. Circulating pathogenic-like lymphocytes were found to cluster with synovial T cells, and a substantially higher fraction of CDR3 sequences was shared with synovium by circulating pathogenic-like lymphocytes than by bulk blood. Traditional Vbeta family usage analysis did not detect the difference between circulating pathogenic-like lymphocytes and bulk blood T cells. Because T cell genome counts differed by at least an order of magnitude between CPL and bulk blood CD4 samples, sample-size effects were addressed.

The library was prepared using the immunoSEQ multiplex PCR assay. An external provider performed TCRbeta CDR3 sequencing as a commercial service. The original pipeline was this. The analyses used productive nucleotide sequences together with amino acid sequences obtained by in silico translation. Diversity was measured as Renyi entropy over a range of alpha values, and the median of 200 repeated subsamples was taken to equalise sample size. The distance between each pair of repertoires was calculated as one minus the Chao-modified Jaccard index, which corrects for under-sampling, and this distance was used for clustering. Frequency-weighted overlap with synovial clonotypes was calculated over 200 sample sizes with 200 draws without replacement at each size, and the overlap was reported at the size of the smaller sample. What TCRdb holds here is the immuneACCESS table cut down to in-frame rearrangements. Part of the clones is not present; checked against another copy, under half of the missing clones reflect an unresolved V gene, and the others are unexplained. That table furnishes V, J and clone size, whereas the DNA furnished D and trimming. The sample contains under 40,000 clones, approximately 92% of them found a single time. The ten top clones hold around 3% of the sample.

Sequenced sample: CD4+ T cells from blood. The chain employs TRBV6-1 and TRBJ1-1; 8 bases in between match TRBD1. This sequence was found in a human donor with juvenile idiopathic arthritis. The DNA reads TGTGCCAGCAGCGAAGCCCAGGGGGCTCAAGCTTTCTTT. Translation gives CASSEAQGAQAFF.